The source of this TCR beta chain is a study of T cells in Graves' hyperthyroidism and ophthalmopathy (dated by TCRdb to the late 2010s). In terms of the full investigation: Peripheral blood was sampled at the time of initial diagnosis, prior to any treatment. The 100 or so discovery patients were randomly divided into training and test sets at a 7:3 ratio. TCR V-J signatures able to tell the groups apart were searched for in a discovery cohort of approximately 95 patients, of whom more than 40 had Graves' ophthalmopathy and 55 to 65 had stable Graves' hyperthyroidism. The paper reports TCR Vbeta CDR3 sequencing of over 120 peripheral blood samples: under 45 ophthalmopathy, under 80 hyperthyroidism and 17 progressor patients. Prospective prediction of ophthalmopathy was tested in an independent validation cohort of some 19 hyperthyroidism patients and around 16 patients who later progressed to ophthalmopathy. After sampling, hyperthyroidism patients received methimazole starting at 30 mg daily, and ophthalmopathy patients received high-dose intravenous methylprednisolone. The study also compared thyroid tissue and blood T-cell repertoires from roughly six Graves' hyperthyroidism patients.

The TCR beta CDR3 regions were amplified from the RNA transcripts. The first round of RT-PCR for the TCR CDR3 was performed with the HTBI primer set and the Qiagen OneStep RT-PCR kit. A second multiplex PCR round built the libraries, followed by size selection and purification. The libraries were sequenced on an Illumina HiSeq2000 using paired-end 100 bp reads. The original methods were these. Raw data were processed with SOAPnuke, discarding reads with adapters, uncalled bases, mean Phred below 15, or no exact constant-primer or identifier match. COPE v1.2.5 was used to merge high-quality paired reads, and clonotypes were defined as unique nucleotide sequences. MiTCR v1.1 was used to align clonotypes to the IMGT TRBV, TRBD and TRBJ reference segments. Only V-J combinations with frequency above 0.0001, covering 98% to 99.2% of repertoires, were analysed. A TCS score was defined as the ratio between F50 (clonal expansion) and ExV (chaos), using BLOSUM62-based TCRdist between CDR3 peptides within each V-J. Welch's t-statistics and random forest reduced some 510 V-J features to 10 to 15, which were used in a naive Bayes classifier (R e1071). Through fastp at Q25 and MiXCR, TCRdb rebuilt clones from the public reads, retaining in-frame beta chains. For every CDR3 protein sequence, its rows merge into one entry that carries the most common genes and DNA. The V and J calls were not made by the authors but by TCRdb's processing. The sample table lists some 500,000 distinct CDR3 sequences, roughly an eighth of them with a count of one. The top ten hold around 17% of the sample.

This clonotype was observed a few times. There is no known antigen for this receptor. No quality values exist for individual bases; no much larger clone is one base distant. What the research found in general, with its limitations: Most expanded thyroid clonotypes (frequency above 0.001) were also detected in blood, a finding suggesting that blood repertoires may reflect thyroid immune responses. Sample size was not statistically predetermined, and blinding of investigators to group allocation was not performed. In validation, the model predicted progression to ophthalmopathy with 55% to 71% sensitivity and about 72% specificity, a median of about six months before onset. In cross-validation, a model built on a 13 V-J signature told ophthalmopathy apart from stable hyperthyroidism with 87.88% sensitivity and 81% to 82% specificity, and in testing the same model reached 80%/75%.

Stable Graves' hyperthyroidism was defined as the absence of progression to ophthalmopathy over 18 months of follow-up. Hyperthyroidism patients were newly diagnosed, with disease duration under 2 months, and aged 18 to 65 years. Patients with uncontrolled infections, other autoimmune diseases, pregnancy or lactation were excluded. Diagnoses were established on the basis of clinical symptoms, serum thyroxine and TRAb, thyroid ultrasound, and orbital computed tomography. Ficoll-Paque density gradient centrifugation was used to isolate PBMCs from under 11 ml of fresh peripheral blood. Total RNA was extracted using Trizol reagent, and RNA quality was assessed on an Agilent 2100 Bioanalyzer. Taken from the germline V gene, the CDR1 and CDR2 loops are MGHRA and YSYEKL. The junction shows trimming of 4 bases on V and 1 base on J, plus 14 bases between the germline ends. Including the terminal cysteine and phenylalanine, the CDR3 comprises 16 residues. Here the CDR3 DNA is all that survives: 48 bases in frame from base 1.

The sequence joins TRBV4-1 to TRBJ2-1; no D gene can be assigned with confidence. Sequencing was performed on blood. This clonotype was obtained from a woman under 30 with Graves' hyperthyroidism. CDR3 protein: CASSRDPYGSYNEQFF. The nucleotide sequence reads TGCGCCAGCAGCCGAGACCCATACGGGTCCTACAATGAGCAGTTCTTC.